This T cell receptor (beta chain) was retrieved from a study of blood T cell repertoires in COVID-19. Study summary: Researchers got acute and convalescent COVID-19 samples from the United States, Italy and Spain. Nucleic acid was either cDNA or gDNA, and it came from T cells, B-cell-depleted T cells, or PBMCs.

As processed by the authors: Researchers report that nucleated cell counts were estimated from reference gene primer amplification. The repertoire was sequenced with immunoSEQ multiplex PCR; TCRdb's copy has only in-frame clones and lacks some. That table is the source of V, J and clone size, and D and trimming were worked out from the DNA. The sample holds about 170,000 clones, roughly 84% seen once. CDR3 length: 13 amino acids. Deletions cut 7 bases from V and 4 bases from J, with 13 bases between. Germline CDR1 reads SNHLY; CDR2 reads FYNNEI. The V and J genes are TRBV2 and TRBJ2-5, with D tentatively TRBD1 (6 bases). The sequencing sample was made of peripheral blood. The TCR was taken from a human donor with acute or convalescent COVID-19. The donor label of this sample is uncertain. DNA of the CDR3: TGTGCCAGCATTTACAGGGTCCTAGAGACCCAGTACTTC. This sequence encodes CASIYRVLETQYF.